The entry below describes one T cell receptor (beta chain). Its antigen is not identified. The CDR3 sequence is 15 residues long. V trimming: 4 bases; J trimming: 3 bases; junction bases outside the gene matches: 7. CDR1 LNHDA and CDR2 SQIVND come from the germline V gene (reference sequence). This record comes from a study of shared clonotypes between healthy human individuals. General observations from the study: Roughly 5.3% of naive CD4 clonotypes were common to several donors.

The method was immunoSEQ multiplex PCR; TCRdb's version includes in-frame clones alone and lacks a portion of them. In the table there are about 1.5 million clones, around 98% of which are singletons. Researchers partitioned CD4+ cells into CD45RA+ naive and CD45RA-negative memory subsets. This TCR was recovered from a man aged 30-40 years in good health. The chain combines TRBV19 with TRBJ2-3; 7 nucleotides agree with TRBD2. Material: naive CD4+ T cells sorted from blood. The subset: CD45RA+ positively selected. The CDR3 here is CASSTLALGTDTQYF. In nucleotides, the CDR3 is TGTGCCAGTAGTACACTAGCGTTAGGGACAGATACGCAGTATTTT.